The clone carrying this T cell receptor beta chain has ten or more counts. There are 16 residues in the CDR3. The germline CDR1 and CDR2 sequences are DFQATT and SNEGSKA (reference sequence). V dropped 6 bases and J dropped 7 bases, with 22 bases sitting between them. In TCRdb, the 5' RACE reads were re-called with MiXCR into one record per CDR3 protein. The table lists 250,000 to 400,000 distinct CDR3 sequences, approximately 4.3% of them singletons. This sample is part of a study of T cells after yellow fever vaccination. This receptor was taken from a man aged 18 to 30 who received the YFV17D yellow fever vaccine. V gene TRBV20-1 combines with J gene TRBJ1-6, with D possibly matching TRBD1 (5 bases). Sequenced here: PBMCs, sampled 15 days after the yellow fever booster vaccination. CDR3 in DNA: TGCAGTGCGGATACGGGGACGGGTATTATGAATTCACCCCTCCACTTT. Translating it yields CSADTGTGIMNSPLHF.